The clone carrying this TCR beta chain showed up just a few times. Antigen specificity is unknown. The data stem from a study of cytomegalovirus exposure and HLA in healthy donors. Study-wide results and limits: For most TCR beta V segments, an earlier analysis put the productive rate at about 87% or about 30% of the time.

Researchers ran the PCR with 60 Vbeta and 13 Jbeta primers. The assay was immunoSEQ multiplex PCR, and TCRdb's table has in-frame clones only and misses some. This sample has about 76,000 clones, with 72% found just once. The CDR3 has 16 amino acids. Germline V gene lookup returns CDR1 SGHNT and CDR2 YYREEE (reference sequence). The V gene end was trimmed by 3 bases and the J gene end by 6 bases; junction bases not matched to a gene: 9. The TCR was taken from a man aged 55 to 70 in good health and CMV-seropositive. V and J are TRBV5-4 and TRBJ2-2; 9 bases line up with TRBD2. The sample comprised PBMCs. The CDR3 DNA sequence: TGTGCCAGCAGCTATATAGCGGGAGTGGTGGCCGGGGAGCTGTTTTTT. It yields the protein CASSYIAGVVAGELFF.